The clone carrying this TCR beta chain was observed at least ten times. Its antigen remains unknown. None of the patients had undergone any treatment ahead of thyroid surgery. These data belong to a study of metastatic and nonmetastatic thyroid tumors. Study-wide background: Repertoire comparisons spanned blood and tumor or nodule tissue from malignant and benign thyroid patients.

Study observations and caveats: In blood and tumor, TCR beta diversity was reportedly significantly higher in malignant thyroid tumors than in benign nodules.

The germline V gene has CDR1 MNHEY and CDR2 SMNVEV (reference sequence). The junction had 1 base not matched to a gene; V was cut back by 2 bases and J by 4 bases. The CDR3 totals 14 residues. Methods used by the authors: To classify distant metastasis in papillary thyroid cancer, a model was built from CDR3 differences across clinicopathological groups. TCRdb ran MiXCR on the PCR reads. It is TCRdb's table, rather than the study itself, that gives the V and J calls and clone size. The sample includes tens of thousands of clones, roughly 13% seen only once; the top ten take more than 9%. Material for sequencing was blood. The chain uses TRBV27 and TRBJ2-1, with 8 bases identical to TRBD1. The receptor comes from a female donor with papillary thyroid cancer or a benign thyroid nodule (not recorded which). Some clones in this sample may be carry-over from other donors' samples. CDR3 sequence (DNA): TGTGCCAGCAGTTTAGGGGACAGGTACAATGAGCAGTTCTTC. It specifies CASSLGDRYNEQFF.